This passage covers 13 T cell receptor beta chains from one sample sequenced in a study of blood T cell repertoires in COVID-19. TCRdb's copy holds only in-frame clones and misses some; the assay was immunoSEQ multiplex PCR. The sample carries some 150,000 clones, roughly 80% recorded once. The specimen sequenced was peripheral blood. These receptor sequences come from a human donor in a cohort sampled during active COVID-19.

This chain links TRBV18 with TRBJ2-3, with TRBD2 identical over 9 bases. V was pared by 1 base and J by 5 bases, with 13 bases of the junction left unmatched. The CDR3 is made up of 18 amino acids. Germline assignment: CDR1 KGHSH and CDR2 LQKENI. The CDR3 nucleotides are TGTGCCAGCTCACCACTTGGGTGGACTAGCGTTGGTGGAGATACGCAGTATTTT. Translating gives CASSPLGWTSVGGDTQYF.

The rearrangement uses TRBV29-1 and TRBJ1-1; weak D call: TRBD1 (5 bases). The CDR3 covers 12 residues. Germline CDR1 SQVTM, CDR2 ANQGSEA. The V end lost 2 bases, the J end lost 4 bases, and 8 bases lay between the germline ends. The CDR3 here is CSVELRGTEAFF. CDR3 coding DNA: TGCAGCGTTGAATTAAGGGGCACTGAAGCTTTCTTT.

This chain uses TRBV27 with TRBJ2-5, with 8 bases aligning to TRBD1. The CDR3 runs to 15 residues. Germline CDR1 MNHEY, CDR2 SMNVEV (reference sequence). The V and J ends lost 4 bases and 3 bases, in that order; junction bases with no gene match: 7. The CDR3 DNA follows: TGTGCCAGCAGTTCTCCCTCGACAGGGGAAGAGACCCAGTACTTC. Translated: CASSSPSTGEETQYF.

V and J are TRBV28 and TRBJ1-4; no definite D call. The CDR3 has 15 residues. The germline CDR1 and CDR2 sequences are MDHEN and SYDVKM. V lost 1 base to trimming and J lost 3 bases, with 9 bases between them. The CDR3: CASSLSQLSNEKLFF. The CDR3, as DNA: TGTGCCAGCAGTTTATCACAGCTCTCTAATGAAAAACTGTTTTTT. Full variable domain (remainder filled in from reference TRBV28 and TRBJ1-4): DVKVTQSSRYLVKRTGEKVFLECVQDMDHENMFWYRQDPGLGLRLIYFSYDVKMKEKGDIPEGYSVSREKKERFSLILESASTNQTSMYLCASSLSQLSNEKLFFGSGTQLSVL.

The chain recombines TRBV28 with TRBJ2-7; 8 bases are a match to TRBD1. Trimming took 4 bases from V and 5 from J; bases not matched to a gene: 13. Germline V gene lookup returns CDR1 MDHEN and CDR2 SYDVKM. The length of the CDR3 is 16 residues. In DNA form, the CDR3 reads TGTGCCAGCAGTTCCAAAGGTAGGACAGGGACCAACGAGCAGTACTTC. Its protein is CASSSKGRTGTNEQYF.

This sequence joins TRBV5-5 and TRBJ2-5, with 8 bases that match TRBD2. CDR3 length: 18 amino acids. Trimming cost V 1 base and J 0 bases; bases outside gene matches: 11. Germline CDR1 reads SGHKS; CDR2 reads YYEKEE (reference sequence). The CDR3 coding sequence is TGTGCCAGCAGCTTGAGGGAGGCTGGGACTAGTTACCAAGAGACCCAGTACTTC. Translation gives CASSLREAGTSYQETQYF.

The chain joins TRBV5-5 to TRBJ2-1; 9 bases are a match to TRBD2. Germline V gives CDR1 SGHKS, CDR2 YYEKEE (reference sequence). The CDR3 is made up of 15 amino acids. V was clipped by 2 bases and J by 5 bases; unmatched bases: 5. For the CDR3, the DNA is TGTGCCAGCAGCTTTCGGCTAGCGGGAAACAATGAGCAGTTCTTC. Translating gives CASSFRLAGNNEQFF.

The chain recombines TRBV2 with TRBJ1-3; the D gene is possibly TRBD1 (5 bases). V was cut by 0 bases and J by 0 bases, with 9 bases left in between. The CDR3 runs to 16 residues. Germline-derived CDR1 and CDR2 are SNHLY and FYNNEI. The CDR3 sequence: CASSEARGPSGNTIYF. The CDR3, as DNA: TGTGCCAGCAGTGAAGCGCGGGGCCCCTCTGGAAACACCATATATTTT.

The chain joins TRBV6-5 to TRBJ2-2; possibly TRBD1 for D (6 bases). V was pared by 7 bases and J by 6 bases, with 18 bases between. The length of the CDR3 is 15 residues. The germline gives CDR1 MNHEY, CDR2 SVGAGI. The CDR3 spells CASIPKDSFSGELFF. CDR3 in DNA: TGTGCCAGCATCCCCAAGGACAGCTTTTCCGGGGAGCTGTTTTTT.

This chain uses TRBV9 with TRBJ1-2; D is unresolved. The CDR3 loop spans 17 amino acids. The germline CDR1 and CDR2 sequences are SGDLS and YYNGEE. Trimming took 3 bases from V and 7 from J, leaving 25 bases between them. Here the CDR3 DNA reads TGTGCCAGCAGCGGTGCGGGCAGCAACCTTCAAAGGGTTGGCTACACCTTC. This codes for CASSGAGSNLQRVGYTF.

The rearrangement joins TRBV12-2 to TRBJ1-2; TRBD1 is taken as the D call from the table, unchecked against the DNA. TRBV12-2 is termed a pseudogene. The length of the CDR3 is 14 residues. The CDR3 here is CASRHDETGYGYTF. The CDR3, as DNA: TGTGCAAGTCGCCATGACGAGACAGGCTATGGCTACACCTTC.

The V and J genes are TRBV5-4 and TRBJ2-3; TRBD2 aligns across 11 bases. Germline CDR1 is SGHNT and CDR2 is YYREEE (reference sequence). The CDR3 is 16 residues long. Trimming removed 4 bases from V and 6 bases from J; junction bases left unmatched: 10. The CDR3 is CASSRGTSGWSDTQYF. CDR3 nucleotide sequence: TGTGCCAGCAGCCGTGGGACTAGCGGATGGTCGGATACGCAGTATTTT. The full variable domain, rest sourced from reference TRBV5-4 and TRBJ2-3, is ETGVTQSPTHLIKTRGQQVTLRCSSQSGHNTVSWYQQALGQGPQFIFQYYREEENGRGNFPPRFSGLQFPNYSSELNVNALELDDSALYLCASSRGTSGWSDTQYFGPGTRLTVL.

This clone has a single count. The CDR3, as DNA: TGTGCCAGTAGTATAGATCTCTCGGGGAGAAACACCATATATTTT. Amino acids: CASSIDLSGRNTIYF. The chain joins TRBV19 to TRBJ1-3; D gene uncertain. With 0 bases removed from V and 5 bases from J, the gap between germline ends came to 11 bases. Germline V gene lookup returns CDR1 LNHDA and CDR2 SQIVND (reference sequence). The CDR3 is 15 amino acids.